A single sample gave rise to the 6 T cell receptor beta chains below, sequenced in a study of regulatory T cells in long-lasting Graves disease. Sample time point: newly diagnosed GD, antithyroid drugs for less than 3 months. The TCR library was prepared using RNA isolated from PBMCs. Building the TCR beta libraries relied on iRepertoire HTBI primers, and CDR3 regions underwent Arm-PCR. Using its own MiXCR run on the multiplex PCR reads, TCRdb lists one record per CDR3 protein. The table records 400,000 to 650,000 distinct CDR3 sequences, around 16% of them present only once. These sequences were also reported in another study, on T cells in Graves' hyperthyroidism and ophthalmopathy.

The sample consisted of peripheral blood mononuclear cells (PBMCs), taken at new diagnosis, from a patient treated with antithyroid drugs. Receptors originate from a woman aged 35-65 years with Graves disease.

This clonotype was observed many times. The gene calls are TRBV28 and TRBJ1-5, with D tentatively TRBD1 (5 bases). Germline V gene data show CDR1 as MDHEN and CDR2 as SYDVKM. This CDR3 region has 15 residues. V lost 8 bases to trimming and J lost 1 base, with 15 bases between them. The chain's CDR3 is CASLPVAGSNQPQHF. The CDR3, as DNA: TGTGCCAGCCTTCCGGTCGCAGGGAGCAATCAGCCCCAGCATTTT.

This clonotype was seen at least ten times. The gene calls are TRBV6-1 and TRBJ2-2; 11 bases agree with TRBD1. V lost 7 bases, J lost 3 bases, and 4 bases stayed unmatched. CDR1 and CDR2 (germline): MNHNS, SASEGT. The CDR3 length is 15 residues. The CDR3 sequence is CASNGQGAYTGELFF. In DNA form, the CDR3 reads TGTGCCAGCAACGGACAGGGGGCATACACCGGGGAGCTGTTTTTT.

In its sample, this clonotype was seen many times. The J gene is TRBJ1-2, the V gene TRBV11-2; TRBD1 matches at 7 bases. J was trimmed by 8 bases and V by 4 bases; bases with no gene match: 10. The germline V gene encodes CDR1 SGHAT and CDR2 FQNNGV. CDR3 length equals 14 residues. The CDR3 nucleotides read TGTGCCAGCAGCTCCCTGGGGGGACAGAACGGCTACACCTTC. It yields the protein CASSSLGGQNGYTF. The whole variable domain, remainder taken from reference TRBV11-2 and TRBJ1-2, is EAGVAQSPRYKIIEKRQSVAFWCNPISGHATLYWYQQILGQGPKLLIQFQNNGVVDDSQLPKDRFSAERLKGVDSTLKIQPAKLEDSAVYLCASSSLGGQNGYTFGSGTRLTVV.

The chain couples TRBV19 to TRBJ2-2; D possibly corresponds to TRBD1 (7 bases). The germline V gene encodes CDR1 LNHDA and CDR2 SQIVND (reference sequence). The CDR3 contains 17 residues. The V end was cut by 4 bases, the J end by 4 bases, with 19 bases between. CDR3 amino acids: CASSKGAGQGGTGELFF. The CDR3 nucleotides are TGTGCCAGTAGTAAGGGGGCCGGGCAGGGAGGCACCGGGGAGCTGTTTTTT.

This clonotype was seen ten or more times. The chain links TRBV6-5 to TRBJ1-4; D ambiguous. CDR1 is MNHEY, CDR2 SVGAGI, per germline. V shed 0 bases and J shed 6 bases, with 5 bases lying between them. This CDR3 is 13 amino acids long. The CDR3 loop is CASSYSRDEKLFF. The CDR3, as DNA: TGTGCCAGCAGTTACTCAAGAGATGAAAAACTGTTTTTT.

In this sample, this clonotype turned up many times. The chain has TRBV3-1 and TRBJ1-2, with D perhaps matching TRBD1 (5 bases). Germline V CDR1 and CDR2: LGHDT, YNNKEL (reference sequence). V shed 3 bases and J shed 3 bases, with 11 bases lying between them. The CDR3 runs 14 residues. The DNA for the CDR3 is TGTGCCAGCAGCCAGGCCGGGACGGACTATGGCTACACCTTC. Translation: CASSQAGTDYGYTF.